Given below is one T cell receptor (beta chain) in context. This table comes from immunoSEQ multiplex PCR, and its TCRdb copy is limited to in-frame clones, with some not included. The data contain 55,000 to 65,000 clones, just under 95% of them singletons. With V trimmed by 5 bases and J by 5 bases, 9 bases remained unmatched. The CDR3 runs 15 residues. CDR1 and CDR2 from the germline V gene are LNHDA and SQIVND (reference sequence). The sample is drawn from a study of T cell changes during pregnancy in multiple sclerosis. The chain recombines TRBV19 with TRBJ1-1; 9 bases are a match to TRBD1. The sequencing used peripheral blood, collected in the second trimester of pregnancy. This TCR came from a female donor with multiple sclerosis, enrolled in a pregnancy study. Written as DNA, the CDR3 is TGTGCCAGTAGTCTTTCGGGACAGGGTTTGACTGAAGCTTTCTTT. This gives the protein CASSLSGQGLTEAFF.